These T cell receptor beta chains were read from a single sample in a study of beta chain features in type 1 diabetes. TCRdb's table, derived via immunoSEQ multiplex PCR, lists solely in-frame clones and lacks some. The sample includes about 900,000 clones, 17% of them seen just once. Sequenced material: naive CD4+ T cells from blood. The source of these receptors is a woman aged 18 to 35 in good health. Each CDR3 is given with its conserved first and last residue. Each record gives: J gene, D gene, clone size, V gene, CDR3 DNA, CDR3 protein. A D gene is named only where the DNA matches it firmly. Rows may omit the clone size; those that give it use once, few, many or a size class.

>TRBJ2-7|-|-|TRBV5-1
TGCGCCAGCAGCTTACAAGTTGCCTCCTACGAGCAGTACTTC
CASSLQVASYEQYF
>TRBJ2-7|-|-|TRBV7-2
TGTGCCAGCAGCTGGGGGTTAGTAGTGGGCAAGCAGTACTTC
CASSWGLVVGKQYF
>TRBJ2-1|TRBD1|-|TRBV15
TGTGCCACCAGCAGAGGGACAGGGCTTTACAATGAGCAGTTCTTC
CATSRGTGLYNEQFF
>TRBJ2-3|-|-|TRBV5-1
TGCGCCAGCAGCTTCTCTGACGCAACAGATACGCAGTATTTT
CASSFSDATDTQYF
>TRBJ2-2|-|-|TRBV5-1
TGCGCCAGCAGCTTGGGGATCAACACCGGGGAGCTGTTTTTT
CASSLGINTGELFF
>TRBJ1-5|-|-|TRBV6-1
TGTGCCAGCAGTGTACACGAGGGAATCGGGCCGGTGTTACGTCAGCCCCAGCATTTT
CASSVHEGIGPVLRQPQHF
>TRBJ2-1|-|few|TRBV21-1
TGTGCCAGCGGGAACAAAGGCGGCTACAATGAGCAGTTCTTC
CASGNKGGYNEQFF
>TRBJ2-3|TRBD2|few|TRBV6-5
TGTGCCAGCTCCTCCAGCGGGAGCAGCACAGATACGCAGTATTTT
CASSSSGSSTDTQYF
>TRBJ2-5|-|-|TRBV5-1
TGCGCCAGCAGGTTGGAAGGGCCGGAGACCCAGTACTTC
CASRLEGPETQYF
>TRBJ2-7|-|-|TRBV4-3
TGCGCCAGCAGCCAAGTTTTCCAAACTACCTACGAGCAGTACTTC
CASSQVFQTTYEQYF
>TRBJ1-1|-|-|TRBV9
TGTGCCAGCAGAAGAACGGGATCCCTGAACACTGAAGCTTTCTTT
CASRRTGSLNTEAFF
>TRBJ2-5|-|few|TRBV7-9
TGTGCCAGCAGCCGTGACAGTTTGGAGACCCAGTACTTC
CASSRDSLETQYF
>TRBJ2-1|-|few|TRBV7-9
TGTGCCAGCAGCAAGTCAGCGGAAAATGAGCAGTTCTTC
CASSKSAENEQFF
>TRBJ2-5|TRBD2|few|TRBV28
TGTGCCAGCAGTTTCGGACCAGGGACTAGCGTGCCAGGGACCCAGTACTTC
CASSFGPGTSVPGTQYF
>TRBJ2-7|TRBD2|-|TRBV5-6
TGTGCCAGCAGCGCGGGACTAGCGGGAACTTACGAGCAGTACTTC
CASSAGLAGTYEQYF
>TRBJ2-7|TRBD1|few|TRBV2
TGTGCCAGCGAACAGGGGAAAGTCGGCTACGAGCAGTACTTC
CASEQGKVGYEQYF
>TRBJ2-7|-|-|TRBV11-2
TGTGCCAGCAGCTTAGTGCTTGGGCCTCAGAACTTATACGAGCAGTACTTC
CASSLVLGPQNLYEQYF
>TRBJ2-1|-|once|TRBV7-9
TGTGCCAGCAGCCTGATGATTGACCCCCGCTACAATGAGCAGTTCTTC
CASSLMIDPRYNEQFF
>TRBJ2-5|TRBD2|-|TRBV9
TGTGCCAGCAGCGTAGCTACCGGCAGCGGGAGGTGGGAGACCCAGTACTTC
CASSVATGSGRWETQYF
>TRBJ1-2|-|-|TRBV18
TGTGCCAGCTCCCCCGGGGAGGTGATCTTTGATGGCTACACCTTC
CASSPGEVIFDGYTF
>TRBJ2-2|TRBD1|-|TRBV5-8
TGTGCCAGCAGCTCCGGGACAGGGTGGACCGGGGAGCTGTTTTTT
CASSSGTGWTGELFF
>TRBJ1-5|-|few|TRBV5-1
TGCGCCAGCAGCCTCGAAGGCTATAGCAATCAGCCCCAGCATTTT
CASSLEGYSNQPQHF
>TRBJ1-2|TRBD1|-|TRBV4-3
TGCGCCAGCAGCCAAGGTGGGACAGGGAACTATGGCTACACCTTC
CASSQGGTGNYGYTF
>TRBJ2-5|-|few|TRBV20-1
TGCAGTGCCAACAACCAAGAGACCCAGTACTTC
CSANNQETQYF
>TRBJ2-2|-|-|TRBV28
TGTGCCAGCAGTTCCCCGATCCCGGCCGGGGAGCTGTTTTTT
CASSSPIPAGELFF
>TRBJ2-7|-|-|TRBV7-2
TGTGCCAGCAGCTTAGACCCGAGCTCCTACGAGCAGTACTTC
CASSLDPSSYEQYF
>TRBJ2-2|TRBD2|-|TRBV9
TGTGCCAGCAACCCTAAAGTCGCGGCTAGCGGGCCCGGGGAGCTGTTTTTT
CASNPKVAASGPGELFF
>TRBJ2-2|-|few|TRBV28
TGTGCCAGCAGTTTGGGCTTGGGGGTCCGGGAGCTGTTTTTT
CASSLGLGVRELFF
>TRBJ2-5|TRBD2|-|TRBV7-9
TGTGCCAGCAGGAGAAGCGCTAGCGGGGGCCCCACCCAGTACTTC
CASRRSASGGPTQYF
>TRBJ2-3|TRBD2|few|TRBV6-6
TGTGCCAGCAGACTAGCGGGTGGCACAGATACGCAGTATTTT
CASRLAGGTDTQYF
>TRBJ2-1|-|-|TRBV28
TGTGCCAGCAGCCACCCTTTTTTCGATGGGTTCTTC
CASSHPFFDGFF
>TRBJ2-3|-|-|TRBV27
TGTGCCAGCAGTTTTTATTCGGGAAGTAGCACAGATACGCAGTATTTT
CASSFYSGSSTDTQYF
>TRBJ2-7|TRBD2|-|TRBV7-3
TGTGCCAGCAGCTTATACGGGAGGGCCGCTTGGGACGAGCAGTACTTC
CASSLYGRAAWDEQYF
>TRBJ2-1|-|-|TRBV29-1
TGCAGCGCGATCGGGGGCGGGAGTCTTTACAATGAGCAGTTCTTC
CSAIGGGSLYNEQFF
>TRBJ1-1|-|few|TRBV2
TGTGCCAGCAGTCAACAACAGGCTGAAGCTTTCTTT
CASSQQQAEAFF
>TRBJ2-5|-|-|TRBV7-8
TGTGCCAGCAGCTTACAGGGAGGGGGAAAACTCCAAGAGACCCAGTACTTC
CASSLQGGGKLQETQYF
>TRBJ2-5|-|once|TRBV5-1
TGCGCCAGCAGCGGGGAGGCAGTCGCGGAGACCCAGTACTTC
CASSGEAVAETQYF
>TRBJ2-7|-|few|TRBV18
TGTGCCAGCTCACCACCTAGCCTTTACGAGCAGTACTTC
CASSPPSLYEQYF
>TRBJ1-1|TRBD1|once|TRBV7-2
TGTGCCAGCAGCCCCGGGACAGGGGAAGGCGCAGCTTTCTTT
CASSPGTGEGAAFF
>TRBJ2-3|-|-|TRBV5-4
TGTGCCAGCAGCATGAGCGGAGGCACAGATACGCAGTATTTT
CASSMSGGTDTQYF
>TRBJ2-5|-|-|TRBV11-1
TGTGCCAGCAGCTTAGCGTTGTCCAGGACGGAGACCCAGTACTTC
CASSLALSRTETQYF
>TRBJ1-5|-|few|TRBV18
TGTGCCAGCTCAGTGTCAGGAGGGAATCAGCCCCAGCATTTT
CASSVSGGNQPQHF
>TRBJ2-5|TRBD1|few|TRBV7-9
TGTGCCAGCAGCTCTCCCTGGACAGGGGGTAAAGAGACCCAGTACTTC
CASSSPWTGGKETQYF
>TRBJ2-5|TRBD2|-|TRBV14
TGTGCCAGCAGCCAAGACCGGACTAGCGGGCAAGAGACCCAGTACTTC
CASSQDRTSGQETQYF
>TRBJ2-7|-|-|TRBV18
TGTGCCAGCTCACCACGGGAGAGCGGGTCGTCCTACGAGCAGTACTTC
CASSPRESGSSYEQYF
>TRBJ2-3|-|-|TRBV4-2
TGTGCCAGCAGCCAAGATCCCAATACCGGGACACGCACAGATACGCAGTATTTT
CASSQDPNTGTRTDTQYF
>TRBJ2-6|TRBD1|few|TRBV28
TGTGCCAGCCTACGGAGACAGGGGGAGTCAGGGGCCAACGTCCTGACTTTC
CASLRRQGESGANVLTF
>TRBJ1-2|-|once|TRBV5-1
TGCGCCAGCAGCTTGCAGGGTGATGGCTACACCTTC
CASSLQGDGYTF
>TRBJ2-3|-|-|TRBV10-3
TGTGCCATCAGGTTCAGACAGGGCACAGATACGCAGTATTTT
CAIRFRQGTDTQYF
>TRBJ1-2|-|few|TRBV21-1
TGTGCCAGCAGCCCCCGAGAAGTTATAAAATCCTATGGCTACACCTTC
CASSPREVIKSYGYTF
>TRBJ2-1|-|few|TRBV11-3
TGTGCCAGCAGCTTAGATCCCCATGGGGTCTCCAATGAGCAGTTCTTC
CASSLDPHGVSNEQFF